This TCR beta chain was retrieved from a study of response to subunit inactivated influenza vaccine (dated by TCRdb to 2016 to 2019). A note on the overall study: Deep quantitative T cell receptor repertoire profiling was used in the study to track responses to a trivalent subunit inactivated influenza vaccine. The study at large found these results: The authors proposed that each seasonal influenza vaccination may bring in only a limited number of new T cells.

The library was built by means of RT-PCR. These reads were obtained on an Illumina HiSeq 2500. The raw public data were reprocessed by TCRdb itself: fastp quality trimming at Q25, MiXCR clonotype calling, in-frame beta chains only. Every distinct CDR3 protein forms one entry, paired with its most common genes and DNA. The sample data list approximately 700,000 distinct CDR3 sequences, and over 11% of these were observed just once. The ten largest clonotypes hold 5.5% to 8% of the sample. In the case of this clonotype: Its antigen is unknown. There are no base qualities to consult, and no much larger clone falls within one base.

From a lookup of the germline V gene (reference sequence), CDR1 and CDR2 are LNHDA and SQIVND. Trimming takes 3 bases off V and 5 bases off J; junction bases not matched to a gene: 3. The CDR3 sequence holds 13 residues, the cysteine and phenylalanine included. This entry keeps only the CDR3 DNA: 39 bases, framed from base 1. The clonotype was recovered from a man in his fifties or sixties who received an inactivated influenza vaccine. Donor details come from another sample of the same person, matched by shared clones. The chain is encoded by TRBV19 joined to TRBJ1-1, and TRBD1 aligns with 7 junction nucleotides. The material was PBMCs from blood, obtained 14 to 15 days before vaccination. The DNA sequence is as follows: TGTGCCAGTAGTATTGCAGGGGGGACTGAAGCTTTCTTT. Translated, it reads CASSIAGGTEAFF.